This T cell receptor (beta chain) was recovered during a study of shared clonotypes between healthy human individuals. Overall study findings and caveats: When compared with the clonotypes that were shared by all four sorted-subset donors, the non-shared clonotypes turned out to have lower generation probabilities.

Produced via immunoSEQ multiplex PCR; TCRdb's table is partial and in-frame only. The sample carries 2,100,000 or so clones, approximately 96% recorded once. Worth noting for this clone: Its antigen is unknown.

Sequenced input: naive CD4+ T cells sorted from blood. Documented subset: CD45RA+ positively selected. This clonotype was obtained from a man aged 18 to 30 in good health.

CDR3 nucleotide sequence: TGTGCCAGCAGCTCGGGGCCAGGGGAAAATGGCTACACCTTC. Protein sequence: CASSSGPGENGYTF. The rearrangement uses TRBV7-8 and TRBJ1-2, with D possibly matching TRBD1 (6 bases). Germline CDR1 and CDR2: SGHVS and FQNEAQ. The CDR3 is made up of 14 amino acids. The V gene lost 4 bases and the J gene lost 6 bases, with 15 bases spanning the gap. The full variable domain, completed using reference TRBV7-8 and TRBJ1-2, is GAGVSQSPRYKVAKRGQDVALRCDPISGHVSLFWYQQALGQGPEFLTYFQNEAQLDKSGLPSDRFFAERPEGSVSTLKIQRTQQEDSAVYLCASSSGPGENGYTFGSGTRLTVV.